Detailed here is one T cell receptor (beta chain). The data stem from a study of blood T cell repertoires in COVID-19. At the level of the study: There were acute and convalescent COVID-19 samples, and they came from the United States, Italy and Spain. T cells, B-cell-depleted T cells, or PBMCs supplied cDNA or gDNA.

Per the authors' pipeline: Reference gene primer amplification gave nucleated cell count estimates. Assay used: immunoSEQ multiplex PCR; TCRdb lists only in-frame clones, some missing. V and J calls and clone size follow that table, whereas D and trimming were derived from the DNA. The sample includes approximately 89,000 clones, 60% to 85% of them seen just once. The ends lost 2 bases at V and 2 bases at J; junction bases unmatched: 11. Germline V lookup: CDR1 LGHNA, CDR2 YNFKEQ. CDR3 length: 17 amino acids. The TCR was taken from a human donor in a cohort sampled during active COVID-19. The sample was peripheral blood. The rearrangement uses TRBV4-2 and TRBJ1-2; 7 positions agree with TRBD1. The CDR3 loop reads CASSQLPGGPKNYGYTF. The CDR3 DNA sequence: TGTGCCAGCAGCCAACTCCCAGGGGGGCCGAAGAACTATGGCTACACCTTC.